The 27 T cell receptor beta chains below come from one sample, sequenced in a study of CD8 T cells in ankylosing spondylitis. TCRdb re-derived calls from the 5' RACE reads in MiXCR, one entry per CDR3 protein. The sample shows about 440,000 distinct CDR3 sequences, 17% of them seen only once. Their target antigens are unknown. Points from the study as a whole: Seemingly characteristic of ankylosing spondylitis blood was a TCR beta motif consisting of about 8 highly homologous variants.

The sequencing sample was made of blood, either unsorted or a sorted T cell fraction (not recorded which). The receptors were sampled from a male donor with ankylosing spondylitis.

The rearrangement links TRBV7-2 to TRBJ2-5; 11 bases agree with TRBD2. This CDR3 region has 14 residues. Losses at the gene ends were 1 base for V and 8 bases for J; bases not matched to a gene: 3. CDR1 and CDR2 (germline): SGHTA, FQGNSA. CDR3 DNA: TGTGCCAGCAGCTTAGATCTAGCGGGGGGAACCCAGTACTTC. It specifies CASSLDLAGGTQYF.

This clonotype has just a few counts. The rearrangement links TRBV3-1 to TRBJ1-2, with D hard to call. The germline V gene encodes CDR1 LGHDT and CDR2 YNNKEL (reference sequence). The CDR3 has 12 amino acids. With 3 bases removed from V and 8 bases from J, the gap between germline ends came to 10 bases. CDR3 protein: CASSQQPRGYTF. In DNA, the CDR3 is TGTGCCAGCAGCCAGCAGCCCAGGGGCTACACCTTC.

Here the CDR3 DNA reads TGTGCCAGCAGCGTAACAGAAAATTCACCCCTCCACTTT. This translates into CASSVTENSPLHF. This chain joins TRBV9 and TRBJ1-6; no reliable D call. The CDR3 contains 13 residues. With 1 base removed from V and 7 bases from J, the gap between germline ends came to 6 bases. Germline CDR1 and CDR2: SGDLS and YYNGEE.

The rearrangement links TRBV2 to TRBJ2-3; 10 nucleotides match TRBD2. The junction had 7 bases not matched to a gene; V was cut back by 4 bases and J by 6 bases. The CDR3 length is 15 residues. Germline loops: CDR1 SNHLY, CDR2 FYNNEI. The CDR3 region is CASSGLAGAGDTQYF. For the CDR3, the DNA is TGTGCCAGCAGTGGTCTAGCGGGGGCCGGGGATACGCAGTATTTT.

This clonotype was counted ten times or more. The rearrangement joins TRBV2 to TRBJ2-3, with a possible D match to TRBD2 (6 bases). The CDR3 spans 15 residues. Germline CDR1 is SNHLY and CDR2 is FYNNEI. Trimming pared 2 bases from V and 0 bases from J, leaving 9 bases between. The CDR3 DNA is TGTGCCAGCAGTGAACGGGCGGGGAGCACAGATACGCAGTATTTT. This codes for CASSERAGSTDTQYF.

The sample holds a few counts of this clonotype. CDR3 protein: CSASPLDRANNQPQHF. As DNA, the CDR3 is TGCAGTGCTAGCCCTTTGGACAGGGCGAACAATCAGCCCCAGCATTTT. This chain connects TRBV20-1 to TRBJ1-5; 8 bases are shared with TRBD1. There are 16 residues in the CDR3. The germline V gene encodes CDR1 DFQATT and CDR2 SNEGSKA (reference sequence). V lost 3 bases to trimming and J lost 3 bases; unmatched junction nucleotides: 10.

This clonotype was detected once. This chain joins TRBV2 and TRBJ2-5, with 12 bases that match TRBD2. V trimming: 9 bases; J trimming: 7 bases; junction bases outside the gene matches: 12. There are 15 residues in the CDR3. Germline lookup yields CDR1 SNHLY and CDR2 FYNNEI. The CDR3 DNA is TGTGCCAGTCTGAGGACTAGCGGGACGCCGGGGACCCAGTACTTC. Translated, it gives CASLRTSGTPGTQYF.

The chain links TRBV5-1 to TRBJ2-2, with TRBD2 matching 14 bases. Germline assignment: CDR1 SGHRS and CDR2 YFSETQ. V trimming: 0 bases; J trimming: 2 bases; junction bases outside the gene matches: 3. This CDR3 has 18 amino acids. The CDR3 DNA reads TGCGCCAGCAGCTTGGGGACTAGCGGGAGGATAAACACCGGGGAGCTGTTTTTT. Translating gives CASSLGTSGRINTGELFF.

This clonotype turned up a few times. The chain combines TRBV5-1 with TRBJ1-6; 7 bases are shared with TRBD1. Germline-derived CDR1 and CDR2 are SGHRS and YFSETQ. Trimming cost V 0 bases and J 8 bases; bases outside gene matches: 5. There are 15 residues in the CDR3. CDR3 sequence reads: CASSLAGTDYSPLHF. The CDR3 coding sequence is TGCGCCAGCAGCTTGGCCGGGACAGACTATTCACCCCTCCACTTT. Combining the CDR3 with reference TRBV5-1 and TRBJ1-6 gives the whole variable domain KAGVTQTPRYLIKTRGQQVTLSCSPISGHRSVSWYQQTPGQGLQFLFEYFSETQRNKGNFPGRFSGRQFSNSRSEMNVSTLELGDSALYLCASSLAGTDYSPLHFGNGTRLTVT.

This clonotype came up many times. The chain links TRBV18 to TRBJ2-5; D remains unclear. CDR3 length: 14 amino acids. Deletions cut 0 bases from V and 1 base from J, with 6 bases between. The germline gives CDR1 KGHSH, CDR2 LQKENI. The CDR3 reads CASSPPAVQETQYF. CDR3 in DNA: TGTGCCAGCTCACCACCGGCAGTCCAAGAGACCCAGTACTTC.

This clonotype was seen many times. The chain employs TRBV12-3 or TRBV12-4 and TRBJ2-1; 7 positions match TRBD2. V lost 2 bases, J lost 4 bases, and 5 bases stayed unmatched. This CDR3 has 15 amino acids. This chain's CDR3 is CASSLLGEGYNEQFF. CDR3 bases: TGTGCCAGCAGTTTATTGGGGGAGGGTTACAATGAGCAGTTCTTC.

The rearrangement uses TRBV2 and TRBJ1-1; no clear D gene. The CDR3 contains 12 residues. V lost 6 bases and J 6 bases, leaving 11 bases between the germline ends. Germline-derived CDR1 and CDR2 are SNHLY and FYNNEI. The CDR3 region has the DNA TGTGCCAGCAGATCGGACGTATCTGAAGCTTTCTTT. Amino acids: CASRSDVSEAFF.

J is TRBJ2-3 and V is TRBV5-4; no clear D gene. Germline lookup yields CDR1 SGHNT and CDR2 YYREEE (reference sequence). The CDR3 consists of 14 residues. V lost 0 bases, J lost 0 bases, and 5 bases lay in between. CDR3 sequence reads: CASSLVFSTDTQYF. The CDR3 coding sequence is TGTGCCAGCAGCTTGGTCTTCAGCACAGATACGCAGTATTTT.

The chain has TRBV7-9 and TRBJ1-1; 9 bases agree with TRBD1. CDR3 size: 16 residues. Germline assignment: CDR1 SEHNR and CDR2 FQNEAQ (reference sequence). The V segment lost 6 bases and the J segment 2 bases; nucleotides outside the gene matches: 10. The CDR3 coding sequence is TGTGCCAGCAGGAAGGGACAGGGTCAAATTAACACTGAAGCTTTCTTT. Translation gives CASRKGQGQINTEAFF. The full variable domain, with the rest looked up from reference TRBV7-9 and TRBJ1-1, is DTGVSQNPRHKITKRGQNVTFRCDPISEHNRLYWYRQTLGQGPEFLTYFQNEAQLEKSRLLSDRFSAERPKGSFSTLEIQRTEQGDSAMYLCASRKGQGQINTEAFFGQGTRLTVV.

The chain has TRBV7-2 and TRBJ2-7; perhaps TRBD2 as D (6 bases). V was trimmed by 5 bases and J by 3 bases, leaving 14 bases between them. CDR3 length: 14 residues. Germline CDR1 SGHTA, CDR2 FQGNSA. The CDR3 nucleotides are TGTGCCAGCAGCAACTCGGACTATAACTACGAGCAGTACTTC. Amino acid sequence: CASSNSDYNYEQYF.

A few counts support this clonotype. The chain carries TRBV10-2 and TRBJ1-1; D may be TRBD1 (5 bases). This CDR3 region has 13 residues. Germline V gives CDR1 WSHSY, CDR2 SAAADI. The germline V and J ends were trimmed by 6 bases and 1 base, with 9 bases remaining between them. The chain's CDR3 is CASRGTQNTEAFF. CDR3 in DNA: TGCGCCAGCAGAGGGACTCAGAACACTGAAGCTTTCTTT.

This clonotype was detected a few times. V and J are TRBV3-1 and TRBJ2-7; TRBD1 aligns across 11 bases. The CDR3 is 15 amino acids. Germline assignment: CDR1 LGHDT and CDR2 YNNKEL (reference sequence). V lost 3 bases, J lost 6 bases, and 7 bases stayed unmatched. Here the CDR3 DNA reads TGTGCCAGCAGCCAGCGGGACAGGGGGAGGAGCGAGCAGTACTTC. As protein: CASSQRDRGRSEQYF.

The rearrangement uses TRBV6-1 and TRBJ2-7; TRBD1 agrees at 7 bases. J lost 4 bases, V lost 0 bases, and 9 bases had no gene match. CDR1 MNHNS and CDR2 SASEGT come from the germline V gene. The CDR3 runs 16 residues. CDR3 bases: TGTGCCAGCAGTGAAGCTTTTGGGACAGTTTTATACGAGCAGTACTTC. It translates to CASSEAFGTVLYEQYF.

This chain joins TRBV12-3 or TRBV12-4 and TRBJ2-1; 11 bases agree with TRBD2. Trimming cost V 1 base and J 9 bases; bases outside gene matches: 5. This CDR3 is built from 15 residues. This CDR3 is CASSLVAGGQGEQFF. In DNA form, the CDR3 reads TGTGCCAGCAGTTTAGTAGCGGGAGGGCAAGGTGAGCAGTTCTTC.

This clonotype appeared a few times. The chain uses TRBV27 and TRBJ1-6; D gene unclear. This CDR3 is 15 amino acids long. Germline lookup yields CDR1 MNHEY and CDR2 SMNVEV (reference sequence). Between the trimmed V and J ends, which lost 2 bases and 7 bases, there was a span of 12 bases. CDR3 in DNA: TGTGCCAGCAGTTTAGTCGGACCCCAAAATTCACCCCTCCACTTT. Protein sequence: CASSLVGPQNSPLHF.

This clonotype was found a few times. This rearrangement joins TRBV20-1 to TRBJ2-7; perhaps D is TRBD1 or TRBD2 (6 bases each). The CDR3 has 17 amino acids. The ends were cut back, 0 bases at V and 6 bases at J, with 24 bases in the middle. Germline loops: CDR1 DFQATT, CDR2 SNEGSKA (reference sequence). Here the CDR3 reads CSARESQGGSVRSEQYF. In DNA, the CDR3 is TGCAGTGCTAGAGAGTCACAGGGAGGCTCGGTCAGGAGCGAGCAGTACTTC.

The chain combines TRBV5-1 with TRBJ1-1; no clear D. The CDR3 totals 13 residues. Germline-derived CDR1 and CDR2 are SGHRS and YFSETQ. Trimming removed 4 bases at V and 1 base at J, with 8 bases between. The CDR3 nucleotides are TGCGCCAGCAGCGCAAACGCGAACACTGAAGCTTTCTTT. Translation gives CASSANANTEAFF.

The rearrangement uses TRBV25-1 and TRBJ1-6; possible D gene TRBD1, 6 bases. Trimming shortened V by 6 bases and J by 3 bases, and 12 bases separated the two germline ends. The germline V gene encodes CDR1 MGHDK and CDR2 SYGVNS. This CDR3 is built from 15 residues. Here the CDR3 DNA reads TGTGCCAGCAGGGCGGGGGGCGTCTATAATTCACCCCTCCACTTT. This encodes CASRAGGVYNSPLHF.

This chain uses TRBV4-2 with TRBJ2-7, with 8 bases identical to TRBD2. The CDR3 is 16 residues long. The ends lost 2 bases at V and 3 bases at J; junction bases unmatched: 9. CDR1 LGHNA and CDR2 YNFKEQ come from the germline V gene. The CDR3 DNA follows: TGTGCCAGCAGCCAATCCACGGGGAGCGGGAGCTACGAGCAGTACTTC. It encodes CASSQSTGSGSYEQYF.

This rearrangement joins TRBV3-1 to TRBJ1-1; D is uncertain. Trimming took off 3 bases at V and 5 bases at J, with 7 bases between the two ends. Germline V gives CDR1 LGHDT, CDR2 YNNKEL (reference sequence). CDR3 size: 12 residues. The CDR3 region is CASSQSDTEAFF. Written as DNA, the CDR3 is TGTGCCAGCAGCCAGAGCGATACTGAAGCTTTCTTT.

The genes are TRBV20-1 and TRBJ2-1, with 7 bases lining up with TRBD1. Germline loops: CDR1 DFQATT, CDR2 SNEGSKA (reference sequence). J lost 3 bases, V lost 4 bases, and 3 bases had no gene match. The CDR3 consists of 13 residues. The CDR3 is CSATDRDYNEQFF. The CDR3 nucleotides are TGCAGTGCTACCGACAGGGACTACAATGAGCAGTTCTTC.

A few counts support this clonotype. The J gene is TRBJ2-5, the V gene TRBV7-3, with a weak D call TRBD2 (5 bases). Trimming cost V 7 bases and J 5 bases, with 23 bases left between them. Germline CDR1 SGHTA, CDR2 FQGTGA. There are 16 residues in the CDR3. CDR3 sequence: CASTIKEVVGEETQYF. In DNA, the CDR3 is TGTGCCAGCACCATTAAAGAAGTGGTGGGAGAGGAGACCCAGTACTTC.